This TCR beta chain was recovered during a study of blood T cell repertoires in COVID-19. Overall study context: From the United States, Italy and Spain came samples of acute and convalescent COVID-19. PBMCs, B-cell-depleted T cells, or T cells provided the cDNA or gDNA that made up the material.

Authors' analysis steps: Estimates of nucleated cell counts were drawn from the amplification of reference gene primers. Repertoires were generated with immunoSEQ multiplex PCR, while TCRdb's copy carries only in-frame clones and drops some. The D gene and trimming were derived from the DNA, and the V and J assignments and clone size from that table. Of around 400,000 clones listed, around 90% were seen once; the top ten hold 1.2%. Turning to this clone: Within the sample, other DNA sequences also encode this same CDR3.

The sequencing sample was made of peripheral blood. This receptor was identified in a man in his forties or fifties with acute or convalescent COVID-19.

The DNA for the CDR3 is TGTGCCAGCAGCGGGAGCTCCTACAATGAGCAGTTCTTC. It is translated as CASSGSSYNEQFF. The chain carries TRBV6-4 and TRBJ2-1; the D gene is possibly TRBD2 (6 bases). Germline values: CDR1 MRHNA, CDR2 SNTAGT. This CDR3 spans 13 amino acids. With 6 bases removed from V and 0 bases from J, the gap between germline ends came to 6 bases.